The next 32 T cell receptor beta chains were all read from a single sample in a study of cytomegalovirus exposure and HLA in healthy donors. Profiling relied on immunoSEQ multiplex PCR, and the TCRdb table lists in-frame clones only, not all of them. This sample has approximately 190,000 clones, with more than 75% found just once. Source material: PBMCs. These receptors came from a man aged 18 to 30 in good health and CMV-seropositive.

The rearrangement uses TRBV2 and TRBJ2-2; the match to TRBD1 covers 7 bases. The V gene end was trimmed by 4 bases and the J gene end by 5 bases; junction bases not matched to a gene: 13. This CDR3 contains 17 residues. Germline CDR1 and CDR2: SNHLY and FYNNEI. In nucleotides, the CDR3 is TGTGCCAGCAGTGCTAACAGGGGCACTATTGGTACCGGGGAGCTGTTTTTT. Its translation is CASSANRGTIGTGELFF.

This chain uses TRBV21-1 with TRBJ2-7; TRBD1 is the table's D call and was not checked against the DNA. TRBV21-1 constitutes a pseudogene. This CDR3 has 12 residues. CDR3 DNA: TGTGCCAGCAGCAAAGAAGGGGTCGAGCAGTACTTC. Translated: CASSKEGVEQYF.

This clone has just a few counts. V usage is TRBV5-6 and J usage is TRBJ2-1; D unclear. With 0 bases removed from V and 6 bases from J, the gap between germline ends came to 7 bases. Germline lookup yields CDR1 SGHDT and CDR2 YYEEEE. This CDR3 comprises 13 residues. The CDR3 protein is CASSLGSGNEQFF. CDR3 nucleotides: TGTGCCAGCAGCTTGGGATCGGGCAATGAGCAGTTCTTC.

The chain employs TRBV5-1 and TRBJ1-1; the D gene is possibly TRBD1 (5 bases). CDR1 SGHRS and CDR2 YFSETQ come from the germline V gene. The V end lost 7 bases, the J end lost 4 bases, and 23 bases lay between the germline ends. CDR3 length: 16 residues. The CDR3 sequence: CASHSISGIQGTEAFF. CDR3 coding DNA: TGCGCCAGCCATAGTATATCAGGCATTCAGGGCACTGAAGCTTTCTTT. The whole variable domain, remainder taken from reference TRBV5-1 and TRBJ1-1, is KAGVTQTPRYLIKTRGQQVTLSCSPISGHRSVSWYQQTPGQGLQFLFEYFSETQRNKGNFPGRFSGRQFSNSRSEMNVSTLELGDSALYLCASHSISGIQGTEAFFGQGTRLTVV.

This rearrangement joins TRBV11-3 to TRBJ1-5, with D unresolved. Germline lookup yields CDR1 SGHNT and CDR2 YENEEA. The CDR3 covers 12 residues. V gave up 7 bases and J gave up 10 bases, with 14 bases separating them. The DNA for the CDR3 is TGTGCCAGCACCTCCCCCTCGGGACCCCAGCATTTT. Translation gives CASTSPSGPQHF. The full variable domain, rest sourced from reference TRBV11-3 and TRBJ1-5, is EAGVVQSPRYKIIEKKQPVAFWCNPISGHNTLYWYLQNLGQGPELLIRYENEEAVDDSQLPKDRFSAERLKGVDSTLKIQPAELGDSAVYLCASTSPSGPQHFGDGTRLSIL.

CDR3 sequence reads: CSVVGQGSNQPQHF. CDR3 bases: TGCAGCGTTGTAGGGCAGGGGAGCAATCAGCCCCAGCATTTT. The rearrangement uses TRBV29-1 and TRBJ1-5; D might be TRBD1 (6 bases). V shed 4 bases and J shed 1 base, with 11 bases lying between them. CDR1 is SQVTM, CDR2 ANQGSEA, per germline. This CDR3 region has 14 residues.

This chain connects TRBV11-2 to TRBJ2-7; TRBD2 might be the D (7 bases). Germline assignment: CDR1 SGHAT and CDR2 FQNNGV. Trimming removed 8 bases from V and 5 bases from J, with 22 bases in between. The CDR3 is made up of 15 amino acids. CDR3 bases: TGTGCCAGCTCGGGCCTCGGGGGGCCAATAAACGAGCAGTACTTC. This codes for CASSGLGGPINEQYF.

J is TRBJ1-2 and V is TRBV4-2; 8 nucleotides match TRBD1. CDR3 length: 17 amino acids. V lost 0 bases and J lost 4; bases outside the gene matches: 10. Germline V gene data show CDR1 as LGHNA and CDR2 as YNFKEQ. CDR3 loop: CASSQDLSSDRAYGYTF. As DNA, the CDR3 is TGTGCCAGCAGCCAAGATCTGTCGTCGGACAGGGCCTATGGCTACACCTTC.

The chain uses TRBV6-5 and TRBJ2-7, with 7 bases matching TRBD2. V lost 0 bases to trimming and J lost 4 bases; unmatched junction nucleotides: 6. CDR3 length: 15 residues. The germline CDR1 and CDR2 sequences are MNHEY and SVGAGI. CDR3 amino acids: CASSYSREARYEQYF. The CDR3 nucleotides are TGTGCCAGCAGTTACTCCCGGGAGGCAAGGTACGAGCAGTACTTC.

The rearrangement uses TRBV5-4 and TRBJ1-2, with 8 bases that match TRBD1. The germline V gene encodes CDR1 SGHNT and CDR2 YYREEE (reference sequence). V lost 0 bases and J lost 8; bases outside the gene matches: 3. CDR3 length: 13 residues. The CDR3 sequence: CASSLVAGGGYTF. CDR3 coding DNA: TGTGCCAGCAGCTTGGTGGCAGGGGGCGGCTACACCTTC.

This chain joins TRBV7-3 and TRBJ1-2; perhaps TRBD1 as D (5 bases). Trimming cost V 2 bases and J 6 bases, with 13 bases left between them. Germline loops: CDR1 SGHTA, CDR2 FQGTGA. The CDR3 covers 14 residues. CDR3 residues: CASSLAGPLDGYTF. The CDR3 region has the DNA TGTGCCAGCAGCTTAGCAGGGCCGTTGGATGGCTACACCTTC.

The CDR3 loop is CASSRTSGSQETQYF. CDR3 in DNA: TGTGCCAGCAGTCGGACTAGCGGTTCACAAGAGACCCAGTACTTC. The chain is built from TRBV2 and TRBJ2-5, with 10 positions matching TRBD2. Unmatched junction bases numbered 5, after V lost 5 bases and J lost 2 bases. The germline V gene has CDR1 SNHLY and CDR2 FYNNEI. This CDR3 contains 15 residues.

This chain links TRBV9 with TRBJ2-1; 7 nucleotides match TRBD2. The V and J ends lost 2 bases and 5 bases, in that order; junction bases with no gene match: 4. CDR3 length: 14 residues. CDR1 is SGDLS and CDR2 is YYNGEE in the germline V gene. The CDR3 region is CASSVGGENNEQFF. CDR3 coding DNA: TGTGCCAGCAGCGTGGGGGGGGAGAACAATGAGCAGTTCTTC.

The CDR3 is CASSKGTGSNTGELFF. DNA of the CDR3: TGTGCCAGTAGTAAAGGGACAGGGTCAAACACCGGGGAGCTGTTTTTT. The chain is built from TRBV19 and TRBJ2-2, with TRBD1 matching over 9 bases. Per the germline V gene, CDR1 is LNHDA and CDR2 is SQIVND (reference sequence). The V and J ends lost 4 bases and 2 bases, in that order; junction bases with no gene match: 5. CDR3 length equals 16 residues.

This rearrangement joins TRBV19 to TRBJ1-2; 7 positions match TRBD1. This CDR3 region has 15 residues. CDR1 is LNHDA and CDR2 is SQIVND in the germline V gene (reference sequence). J gave up 3 bases and V 7 bases, and 11 bases lay outside the gene matches. The CDR3 spells CASTMKQGWDYGYTF. For the CDR3, the DNA is TGTGCCAGTACCATGAAACAGGGGTGGGACTATGGCTACACCTTC.

This chain uses TRBV14 with TRBJ2-1, with TRBD1 matching over 7 bases. Trimming took 3 bases from V and 5 from J; bases not matched to a gene: 4. The CDR3 covers 14 residues. The germline V gene encodes CDR1 SGHDN and CDR2 FVKESK. CDR3 in amino acids: CASSQVDRDNEQFF. CDR3 bases: TGTGCCAGCAGCCAGGTAGACAGGGACAATGAGCAGTTCTTC.

The V gene is TRBV29-1, the J gene TRBJ2-1, with TRBD1 as a possible D gene (5 bases). This CDR3 is 13 amino acids long. Between the trimmed V and J ends, which lost 5 bases and 5 bases, there was a span of 13 bases. Germline values: CDR1 SQVTM, CDR2 ANQGSEA. The CDR3: CSVPQGFNNEQFF. CDR3 nucleotide sequence: TGCAGCGTTCCCCAGGGATTTAACAATGAGCAGTTCTTC.

The chain joins TRBV23-1 to TRBJ2-7, with TRBD2 matching 8 bases. TRBV23-1 is known as an ORF, though its function is uncertain. J gave up 1 base and V 7 bases, and 9 bases lay outside the gene matches. The CDR3 consists of 15 residues. The CDR3 here is CASTPGGGGSYEQYF. The DNA of the CDR3 is TGCGCCAGCACCCCGGGAGGCGGGGGGTCCTACGAGCAGTACTTC.

There are a few counts of this clone. V gene TRBV15 combines with J gene TRBJ1-1; a weak D match, TRBD1 (6 bases). Per the germline V gene, CDR1 is LNHNV and CDR2 is YYDKDF (reference sequence). CDR3 length: 14 amino acids. V was trimmed by 1 base and J by 7 bases, leaving 13 bases between them. The CDR3: CATSRARTVLEAFF. CDR3 nucleotides: TGTGCCACCAGCAGAGCCAGGACAGTGCTTGAAGCTTTCTTT.

V usage is TRBV5-1 and J usage is TRBJ2-7; 15 bases align to TRBD2. CDR1 SGHRS and CDR2 YFSETQ come from the germline V gene. This CDR3 has 16 residues. Trimming at V came to 3 bases and at J to 7 bases, leaving 8 bases not matched to a gene. The CDR3 sequence is CASSSGLAGGGMEQYF. The DNA for the CDR3 is TGCGCCAGCAGCTCCGGACTAGCGGGAGGGGGGATGGAGCAGTACTTC.

The chain employs TRBV4-3 and TRBJ2-7; 13 bases fit TRBD2. The CDR3 contains 17 residues. Germline V CDR1 and CDR2: LGHNA, YSLEER. V trimming: 0 bases; J trimming: 3 bases; junction bases outside the gene matches: 5. The DNA of the CDR3 is TGCGCCAGCAGCCAAGAAGTGGGACTAGCGGGAATCTACGAGCAGTACTTC. Its translation: CASSQEVGLAGIYEQYF.

The gene calls are TRBV6-1 and TRBJ1-5; 9 bases fit TRBD1. The CDR3 has 14 residues. With 3 bases clipped from V and 4 bases from J, the junction kept 1 base outside the gene matches. Germline CDR1 MNHNS, CDR2 SASEGT. CDR3 DNA: TGTGCCAGCAGTGAGGGGACAGGGAATCAGCCCCAGCATTTT. Translation gives CASSEGTGNQPQHF.

The V call is TRBV20-1, the J call TRBJ2-1, with D possibly matching TRBD1 (5 bases). V lost 6 bases, J lost 13 bases, and 16 bases lay in between. CDR1 is DFQATT, CDR2 SNEGSKA, per germline (reference sequence). The CDR3 extends over 11 amino acids. This CDR3 reads CSARLRGAQFF. CDR3 DNA: TGCAGTGCCCGCCTTCGTGGGGCTCAGTTCTTC.

In its sample, this clone was seen a few times. V gene TRBV7-2 combines with J gene TRBJ1-2; D possibly corresponds to TRBD1 (6 bases). CDR1 is SGHTA and CDR2 is FQGNSA in the germline V gene. This CDR3 comprises 14 residues. The V gene lost 1 base and the J gene lost 3 bases, with 9 bases spanning the gap. The CDR3 DNA follows: TGTGCCAGCAGCTTAGTAGAGGGGGACTATGGCTACACCTTC. Its protein is CASSLVEGDYGYTF. Full variable domain (remainder filled in from reference TRBV7-2 and TRBJ1-2): GAGVSQSPSNKVTEKGKDVELRCDPISGHTALYWYRQSLGQGLEFLIYFQGNSAPDKSGLPSDRFSAERTGGSVSTLTIQRTQQEDSAVYLCASSLVEGDYGYTFGSGTRLTVV.

The gene calls are TRBV30 and TRBJ2-1; 7 nucleotides line up with TRBD2. This CDR3 region has 13 residues. From germline, CDR1 is GTSNPN and CDR2 SVGIG (reference sequence). Trimming removed 4 bases from V and 6 bases from J; junction bases left unmatched: 6. CDR3 DNA: TGTGCCTGGACGCTGGGGGGGTTCAATGAGCAGTTCTTC. It is translated as CAWTLGGFNEQFF.

This chain links TRBV29-1 with TRBJ2-7; 7 nucleotides line up with TRBD2. The germline gives CDR1 SQVTM, CDR2 ANQGSEA. The CDR3 is 12 residues long. The J segment lost 3 bases and the V segment lost 6 bases, leaving 5 bases of the junction unmatched. The CDR3 region has the DNA TGCAGCGTGTCAGGGACTATCTACGAGCAGTACTTC. This codes for CSVSGTIYEQYF.

This clone was seen a few times. The gene calls are TRBV7-2 and TRBJ2-5; 14 bases are a match to TRBD2. This CDR3 is built from 17 residues. V was clipped by 2 bases and J by 5 bases; unmatched bases: 7. The V gene's germline CDR1 is SGHTA and CDR2 FQGNSA. The CDR3 is CASSLYPGLAGVETQYF. The CDR3 DNA sequence: TGTGCCAGCAGCTTATACCCGGGACTAGCGGGAGTGGAGACCCAGTACTTC.

This sequence joins TRBV4-3 and TRBJ2-7; D is perhaps TRBD1 (6 bases). The germline V and J ends were trimmed by 1 base and 2 bases, with 15 bases remaining between them. This CDR3 spans 16 amino acids. Per germline, CDR1 LGHNA and CDR2 YSLEER. DNA for the CDR3: TGCGCCAGCAGCCAAGCCTTACAGGGAGCCGCCTACGAGCAGTACTTC. It yields the protein CASSQALQGAAYEQYF.

The genes are TRBV13 and TRBJ2-4; possibly TRBD2 for D (6 bases). CDR3 length: 15 amino acids. Germline V gene data show CDR1 as PRHDT and CDR2 as FYEKMQ (reference sequence). V shed 4 bases and J shed 0 bases, with 10 bases lying between them. The CDR3 protein is CASSSTSLAKNIQYF. CDR3 nucleotide sequence: TGTGCCAGCAGCTCGACTAGTTTAGCCAAAAACATTCAGTACTTC.

The CDR3 loop is CASSLEGASSNQPQHF. CDR3 sequence (DNA): TGCGCCAGCAGCTTGGAGGGGGCTTCTAGCAATCAGCCCCAGCATTTT. The chain recombines TRBV5-1 with TRBJ1-5; TRBD1 matches at 7 bases. The germline V gene encodes CDR1 SGHRS and CDR2 YFSETQ. The ends lost 0 bases at V and 0 bases at J; junction bases unmatched: 3. The CDR3 extends over 16 amino acids.

The chain uses TRBV29-1 and TRBJ1-2, with D maybe TRBD1 (5 bases). The CDR3 totals 13 residues. Germline V gene sequence: CDR1 SQVTM, CDR2 ANQGSEA. V shed 0 bases and J shed 5 bases, with 10 bases lying between them. The CDR3 loop is CSVEELGLYGYTF. CDR3 DNA: TGCAGCGTTGAAGAATTGGGGCTTTATGGCTACACCTTC.

This CDR3 reads CASSQGLAGLRGPDTQYF. Written as DNA, the CDR3 is TGTGCCAGCAGCCAGGGACTAGCGGGACTCAGGGGGCCAGATACGCAGTATTTT. The chain combines TRBV5-6 with TRBJ2-3, with TRBD2 matching over 13 bases. The germline V gene encodes CDR1 SGHDT and CDR2 YYEEEE. V shed 4 bases and J 4 bases; nucleotides not matched to a gene: 12. The CDR3 is 18 residues long.